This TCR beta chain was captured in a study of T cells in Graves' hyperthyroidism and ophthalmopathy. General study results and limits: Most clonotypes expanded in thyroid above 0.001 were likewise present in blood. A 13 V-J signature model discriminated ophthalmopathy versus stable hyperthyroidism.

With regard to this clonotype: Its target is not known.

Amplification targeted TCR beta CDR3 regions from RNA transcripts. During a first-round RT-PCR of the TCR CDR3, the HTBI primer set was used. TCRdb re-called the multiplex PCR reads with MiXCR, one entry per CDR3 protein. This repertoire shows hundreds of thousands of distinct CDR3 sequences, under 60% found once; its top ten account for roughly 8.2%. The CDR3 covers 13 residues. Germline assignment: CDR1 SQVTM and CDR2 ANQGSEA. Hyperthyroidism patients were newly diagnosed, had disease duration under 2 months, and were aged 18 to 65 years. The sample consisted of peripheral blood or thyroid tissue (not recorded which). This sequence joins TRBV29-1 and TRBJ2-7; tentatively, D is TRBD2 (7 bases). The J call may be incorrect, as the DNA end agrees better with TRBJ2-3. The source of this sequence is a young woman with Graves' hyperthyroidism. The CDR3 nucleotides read TGCAGCCACAGGGCGGGAGTGGGAGATACGCAGTATTTT. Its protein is CSHRAGVGDTQYF.